The clone carrying this T cell receptor beta chain was observed at least ten times. As yet, its antigen is unknown. The data stem from a study of T-cell memory formation after mild COVID-19. Study details: Clusters of TCRs were largely donor specific.

Study-level points and caveats: Researchers found some responding clones in pre-infection memory, a sign that cross-reactive memory joined. Mainly CM and EM harbored the contracting CD4+ clones; mainly EMRA harbored the CD8+ ones.

V shed 1 base and J shed 5 bases, with 20 bases lying between them. This CDR3 comprises 17 residues. One entry per CDR3 protein results from TCRdb running MiXCR on the 5' RACE reads. The repertoire holds tens of thousands of distinct CDR3 sequences, with roughly 13% as singletons. The receptor's source is an adult woman who had mild COVID-19 (a few samples of this study predate the infection). Cell type and time point are not known. The gene calls are TRBV12-3 or TRBV12-4 and TRBJ2-5; tentatively, D is TRBD1 (6 bases). Input material: PBMCs or a T cell subset sorted from them (not recorded which). The DNA for the CDR3 is TGTGCCAGCAGTTTAGTCCCCAGGGGTGGGAATTGGGAGACCCAGTACTTC. As protein: CASSLVPRGGNWETQYF.